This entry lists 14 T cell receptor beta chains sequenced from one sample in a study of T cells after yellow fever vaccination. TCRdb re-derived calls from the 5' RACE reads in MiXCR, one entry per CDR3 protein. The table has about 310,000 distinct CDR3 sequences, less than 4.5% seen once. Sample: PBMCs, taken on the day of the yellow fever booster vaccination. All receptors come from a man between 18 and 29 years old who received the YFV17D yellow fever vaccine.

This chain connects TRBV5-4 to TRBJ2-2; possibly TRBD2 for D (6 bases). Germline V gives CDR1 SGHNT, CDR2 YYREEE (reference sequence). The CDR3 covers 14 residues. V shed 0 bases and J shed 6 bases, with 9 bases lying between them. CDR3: CASSLAGASGELFF. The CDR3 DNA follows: TGTGCCAGCAGCTTGGCGGGAGCGTCCGGGGAGCTGTTTTTT.

For the CDR3, the DNA is TGTGCCAGCAGCTTAGTGATACAGGGTCATACGCAGTATTTT. Translating gives CASSLVIQGHTQYF. The chain uses TRBV11-2 and TRBJ2-3; TRBD1 is a possible D gene (6 bases). The germline V gene encodes CDR1 SGHAT and CDR2 FQNNGV. The CDR3 runs 14 residues. V lost 1 base, J lost 7 bases, and 12 bases lay in between.

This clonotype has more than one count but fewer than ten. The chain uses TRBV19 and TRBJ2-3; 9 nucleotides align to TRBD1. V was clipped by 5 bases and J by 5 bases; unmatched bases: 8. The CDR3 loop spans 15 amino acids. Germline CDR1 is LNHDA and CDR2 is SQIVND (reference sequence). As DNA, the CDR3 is TGTGCCAGTAGTGGGACAGGGAGGGGGGAAGATACGCAGTATTTT. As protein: CASSGTGRGEDTQYF.

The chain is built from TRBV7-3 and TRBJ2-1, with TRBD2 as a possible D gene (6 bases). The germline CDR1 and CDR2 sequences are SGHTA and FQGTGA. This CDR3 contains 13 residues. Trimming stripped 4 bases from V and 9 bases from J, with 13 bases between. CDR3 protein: CASSSTSSGEQFF. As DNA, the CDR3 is TGTGCCAGCAGCTCTACTAGTAGCGGTGAGCAGTTCTTC.

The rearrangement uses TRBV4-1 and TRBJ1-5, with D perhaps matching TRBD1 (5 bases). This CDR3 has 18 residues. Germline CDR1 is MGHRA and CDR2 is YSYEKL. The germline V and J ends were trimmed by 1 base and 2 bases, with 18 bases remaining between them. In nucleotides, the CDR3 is TGCGCCAGCAGCCAAGCGGTTGGAGGGGCGGTAGGCAATCAGCCCCAGCATTTT. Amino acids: CASSQAVGGAVGNQPQHF.

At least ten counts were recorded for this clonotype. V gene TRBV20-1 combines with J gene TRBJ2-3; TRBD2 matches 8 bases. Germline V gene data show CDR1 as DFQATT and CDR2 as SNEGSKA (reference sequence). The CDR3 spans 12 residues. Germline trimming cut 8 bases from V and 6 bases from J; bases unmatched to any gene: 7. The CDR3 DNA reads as TGCAGTTCACATAGCGGGGTGGATACGCAGTATTTT. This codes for CSSHSGVDTQYF.

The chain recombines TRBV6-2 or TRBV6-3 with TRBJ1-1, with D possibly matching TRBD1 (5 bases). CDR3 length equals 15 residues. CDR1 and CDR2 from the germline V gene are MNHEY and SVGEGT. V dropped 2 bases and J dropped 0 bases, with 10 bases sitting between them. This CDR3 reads CASSYIGGLNTEAFF. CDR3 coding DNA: TGTGCCAGCAGTTACATCGGGGGACTGAACACTGAAGCTTTCTTT.

The CDR3 DNA reads TGTGCCAGCAGCAAAGGGAACCGGGACAGGGGCCCCGCAGTAGTATCGTCCGAGCAGTACGTC. Amino acids: CASSKGNRDRGPAVVSSEQYV. The V call is TRBV21-1, the J call TRBJ2-7; the table's TRBD1 call for D was not verified on the DNA. TRBV21-1 is recorded as a pseudogene. The CDR3 has 21 amino acids.

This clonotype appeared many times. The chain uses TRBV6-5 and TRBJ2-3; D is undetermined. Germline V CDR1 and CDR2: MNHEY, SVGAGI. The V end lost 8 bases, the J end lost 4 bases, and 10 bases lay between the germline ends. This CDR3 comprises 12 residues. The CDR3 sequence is CASGFRADTQYF. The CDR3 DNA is TGTGCCAGCGGGTTTAGGGCAGATACGCAGTATTTT.

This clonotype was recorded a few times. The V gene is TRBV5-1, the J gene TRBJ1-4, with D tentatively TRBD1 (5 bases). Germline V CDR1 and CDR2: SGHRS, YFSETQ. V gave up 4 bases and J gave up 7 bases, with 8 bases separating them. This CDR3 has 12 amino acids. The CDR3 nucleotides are TGCGCCAGCAGCGGGGGGAGTGAAAAACTGTTTTTT. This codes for CASSGGSEKLFF. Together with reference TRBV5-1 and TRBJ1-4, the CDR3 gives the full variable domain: KAGVTQTPRYLIKTRGQQVTLSCSPISGHRSVSWYQQTPGQGLQFLFEYFSETQRNKGNFPGRFSGRQFSNSRSEMNVSTLELGDSALYLCASSGGSEKLFFGSGTQLSVL.

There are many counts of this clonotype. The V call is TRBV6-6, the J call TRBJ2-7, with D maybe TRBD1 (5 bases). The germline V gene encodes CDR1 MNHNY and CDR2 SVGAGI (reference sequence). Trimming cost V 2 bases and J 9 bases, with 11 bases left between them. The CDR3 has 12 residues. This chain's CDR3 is CASSYPQGGQYV. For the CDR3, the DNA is TGTGCCAGCAGTTACCCTCAGGGCGGGCAGTACGTC.

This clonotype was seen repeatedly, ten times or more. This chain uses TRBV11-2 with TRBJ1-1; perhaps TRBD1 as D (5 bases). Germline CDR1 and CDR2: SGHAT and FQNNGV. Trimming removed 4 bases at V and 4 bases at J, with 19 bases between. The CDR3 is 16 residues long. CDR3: CASSYAGGIRGTEAFF. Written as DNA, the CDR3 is TGTGCCAGCAGCTACGCGGGAGGGATAAGGGGCACTGAAGCTTTCTTT.

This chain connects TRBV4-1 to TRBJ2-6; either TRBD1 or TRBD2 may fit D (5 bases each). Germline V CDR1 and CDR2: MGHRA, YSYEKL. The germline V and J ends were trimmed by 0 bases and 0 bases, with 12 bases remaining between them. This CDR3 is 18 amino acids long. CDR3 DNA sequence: TGCGCCAGCAGCCAAGATTGGGGACGGCGCTCTGGGGCCAACGTCCTGACTTTC. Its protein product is CASSQDWGRRSGANVLTF.

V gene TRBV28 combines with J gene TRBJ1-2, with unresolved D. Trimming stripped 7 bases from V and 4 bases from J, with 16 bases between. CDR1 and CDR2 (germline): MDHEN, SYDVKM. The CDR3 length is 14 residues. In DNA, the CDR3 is TGTGCCAGCAACCCCGGGAATCCTACCTATGGCTACACCTTC. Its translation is CASNPGNPTYGYTF.